These 21 T cell receptor beta chains were sequenced from one sample in a study of CD8 T cells in ankylosing spondylitis. These receptors have no known antigen. General study findings and limits: It appeared that ankylosing spondylitis blood was characterized by a TCR beta motif of several highly homologous variants.

TCRdb ran MiXCR on the 5' RACE reads and lists one entry per CDR3 protein. This table holds about 440,000 distinct CDR3 sequences, roughly 15% found once. The sample comprised blood, either unsorted or a sorted T cell fraction (not recorded which). The receptors originated from a male donor with ankylosing spondylitis.

The J gene is TRBJ2-1, the V gene TRBV4-1, with a weak D call TRBD1 (6 bases). This CDR3 spans 13 amino acids. Germline CDR1 reads MGHRA; CDR2 reads YSYEKL. The germline V and J ends were trimmed by 2 bases and 13 bases, with 15 bases remaining between them. CDR3 DNA sequence: TGCGCCAGCAGCCAACGCAAGGGGGACCACCAGTTCTTC. Its protein is CASSQRKGDHQFF.

This sequence joins TRBV12-3 or TRBV12-4 and TRBJ2-2, with TRBD2 as a possible D gene (6 bases). This CDR3 is built from 16 residues. Between the trimmed V and J ends, which lost 2 bases and 5 bases, there was a span of 15 bases. CDR3 sequence: CASSLIGGEWTGELFF. CDR3 bases: TGTGCCAGCAGTTTAATTGGAGGGGAGTGGACCGGGGAGCTGTTTTTT.

J is TRBJ2-4 and V is TRBV19; D possibly matches TRBD1 or TRBD2 (5 bases each). The CDR3 totals 14 residues. Trimming cost V 7 bases and J 4 bases, with 14 bases left between them. CDR1 and CDR2 (germline): LNHDA, SQIVND (reference sequence). The chain's CDR3 is CASTPGTAKNIQYF. The DNA of the CDR3 is TGTGCCAGTACCCCGGGGACGGCGAAAAACATTCAGTACTTC.

This sequence joins TRBV20-1 and TRBJ2-1; D may be TRBD2 (5 bases). CDR1 and CDR2 (germline): DFQATT, SNEGSKA (reference sequence). The V and J ends lost 1 base and 3 bases respectively, with 13 bases between them. The CDR3 is 15 residues long. For the CDR3, the DNA is TGCAGTGCTAGAGCTCGAACTAGTAGCTACAATGAGCAGTTCTTC. Amino acid sequence: CSARARTSSYNEQFF.

This clonotype was counted at least ten times. The chain is built from TRBV29-1 and TRBJ1-4, with a possible D match to TRBD1 (5 bases). Germline CDR1 and CDR2: SQVTM and ANQGSEA. The CDR3 is made up of 12 amino acids. The CDR3 here is CAGRPTNEKLFF. The CDR3 coding sequence is TGCGCAGGGAGACCAACTAATGAAAAACTGTTTTTT.

There are a few counts of this clonotype. The V call is TRBV11-2, the J call TRBJ1-4, with 10 bases aligning to TRBD1. This CDR3 contains 15 residues. Trimming cost V 4 bases and J 5 bases; bases outside gene matches: 4. CDR1 is SGHAT, CDR2 FQNNGV, per germline. DNA of the CDR3: TGTGCCAGCAGCTGGACGGGACAGGGGAATGAAAAACTGTTTTTT. Its protein product is CASSWTGQGNEKLFF. Variable domain in full (rest from reference TRBV11-2 and TRBJ1-4): EAGVAQSPRYKIIEKRQSVAFWCNPISGHATLYWYQQILGQGPKLLIQFQNNGVVDDSQLPKDRFSAERLKGVDSTLKIQPAKLEDSAVYLCASSWTGQGNEKLFFGSGTQLSVL.

J is TRBJ2-3 and V is TRBV24-1; 7 nucleotides match TRBD1. The CDR3 is 16 residues long. CDR1 and CDR2 from the germline V gene are KGHDR and SFDVKD. V dropped 3 bases and J dropped 0; count of bases not matched to a gene: 5. This CDR3 reads CATSDNGRGSTDTQYF. The CDR3 DNA follows: TGTGCCACCAGTGATAATGGCAGGGGGAGCACAGATACGCAGTATTTT.

This clonotype was found many times. The chain employs TRBV12-3 or TRBV12-4 and TRBJ2-1, with D hard to call. The V and J ends lost 1 base and 6 bases respectively, with 10 bases between them. This CDR3 has 14 amino acids. The CDR3 reads CASSLEDSANEQFF. In nucleotides, the CDR3 is TGTGCCAGCAGTTTAGAAGATTCGGCCAATGAGCAGTTCTTC.

The rearrangement joins TRBV6-2 or TRBV6-3 to TRBJ2-1; 12 nucleotides match TRBD2. V dropped 2 bases and J dropped 8; count of bases not matched to a gene: 4. The CDR3 covers 15 residues. Germline V lookup: CDR1 MNHEY, CDR2 SVGEGT. The CDR3 here is CASSYPLAGGDEQFF. The CDR3 nucleotides are TGTGCCAGCAGTTACCCTCTAGCGGGGGGGGATGAGCAGTTCTTC.

This clonotype was seen at least ten times. The rearrangement joins TRBV4-1 to TRBJ2-1, with D possibly matching TRBD1 (6 bases). The CDR3 contains 15 residues. V shed 0 bases and J shed 8 bases, with 14 bases lying between them. CDR1 MGHRA and CDR2 YSYEKL come from the germline V gene. In DNA, the CDR3 is TGCGCCAGCAGCCAAGATAGGACAGCCTGGGATGAGCAGTTCTTC. Translating it yields CASSQDRTAWDEQFF.

This clonotype has just a few counts. The V gene is TRBV24-1, the J gene TRBJ1-3; D is perhaps TRBD1 (5 bases). The CDR3 contains 17 residues. V dropped 4 bases and J dropped 0 bases, with 15 bases sitting between them. Germline V CDR1 and CDR2: KGHDR, SFDVKD. The CDR3 loop reads CATSDPGDFSSGNTIYF. CDR3 in DNA: TGTGCCACCAGTGACCCGGGGGACTTCAGCTCTGGAAACACCATATATTTT.

This clonotype was seen a handful of times. The rearrangement links TRBV15 to TRBJ2-7; D is perhaps TRBD2 (5 bases). The CDR3 spans 14 residues. The V gene lost 0 bases and the J gene lost 4 bases, with 10 bases spanning the gap. The V gene's germline CDR1 is LNHNV and CDR2 YYDKDF (reference sequence). The CDR3 region has the DNA TGTGCCACCAGCAGAGATATCGGGGTTTACGAGCAGTACTTC. Translating it yields CATSRDIGVYEQYF.

This rearrangement joins TRBV21-1 to TRBJ1-1; the DNA was not compared with TRBD1, the D call given in the table. TRBV21-1 is a pseudogene. The CDR3 runs 17 residues. CDR3: CASSIPDRGKENTEAFF. In nucleotides, the CDR3 is TGTGCCAGCAGCATCCCCGACAGGGGGAAGGAGAACACTGAAGCTTTCTTT.

This clonotype was observed at least ten times. The chain carries TRBV10-3 and TRBJ2-1; 9 bases match TRBD2. This CDR3 is 14 amino acids long. The ends lost 6 bases at V and 7 bases at J; junction bases unmatched: 7. The germline CDR1 and CDR2 sequences are ENHRY and SYGVKD. The CDR3 loop reads CAIRGSGSGNEQFF. The CDR3 nucleotides are TGTGCCATCAGGGGTAGCGGGAGTGGAAATGAGCAGTTCTTC.

J is TRBJ2-5 and V is TRBV12-3 or TRBV12-4, with D uncertain. There are 12 residues in the CDR3. The V end was cut by 3 bases, the J end by 11 bases, with 13 bases between. In nucleotides, the CDR3 is TGTGCCAGCAGTTTGGGCCGCGTCGCGCAGTACTTC. This gives the protein CASSLGRVAQYF.

This clonotype was detected only a few times. CDR3 in DNA: TGTGCCAGCAGTCCCCAGGATCCCCGGTATAATTCACCCCTCCACTTT. Protein product: CASSPQDPRYNSPLHF. This sequence joins TRBV6-1 and TRBJ1-6; no firm D call. V lost 5 bases and J lost 4, with 15 bases in between. Germline V lookup: CDR1 MNHNS, CDR2 SASEGT. CDR3 length equals 16 residues.

The chain carries TRBV7-2 and TRBJ2-3, with D perhaps TRBD2 (6 bases). This CDR3 is built from 16 residues. Trimming removed 1 base at V and 1 base at J, with 12 bases between. The germline V gene encodes CDR1 SGHTA and CDR2 FQGNSA. In DNA, the CDR3 is TGTGCCAGCAGCTTAGGGGGGGTGAGGGGCACAGATACGCAGTATTTT. Translation: CASSLGGVRGTDTQYF. Based on the CDR3 plus reference TRBV7-2 and TRBJ2-3, the full variable domain is GAGVSQSPSNKVTEKGKDVELRCDPISGHTALYWYRQSLGQGLEFLIYFQGNSAPDKSGLPSDRFSAERTGGSVSTLTIQRTQQEDSAVYLCASSLGGVRGTDTQYFGPGTRLTVL.

This clonotype was detected many times. This chain joins TRBV29-1 and TRBJ1-1; no clear D gene. Germline loops: CDR1 SQVTM, CDR2 ANQGSEA. This CDR3 region has 13 residues. Trimming left V 6 bases short and J 5 bases short, with 16 bases between. The CDR3 protein is CSVGAAGRTEAFF. DNA of the CDR3: TGCAGCGTCGGCGCGGCAGGCAGGACTGAAGCTTTCTTT.

The V and J genes are TRBV20-1 and TRBJ2-1; 8 nucleotides line up with TRBD2. Unmatched junction bases numbered 3, after V lost 1 base and J lost 4 bases. The V gene's germline CDR1 is DFQATT and CDR2 SNEGSKA (reference sequence). The CDR3 extends over 14 amino acids. The CDR3 DNA sequence: TGCAGTGCTAGAGTAGGCGGGGGGTACAATGAGCAGTTCTTC. It is translated as CSARVGGGYNEQFF.

A few counts support this clonotype. The CDR3 spells CASRSISWTGELFF. The CDR3 DNA follows: TGCGCCAGCAGATCCATTAGTTGGACCGGGGAGCTGTTTTTT. The chain uses TRBV10-2 and TRBJ2-2; D gene unclear. The CDR3 has 14 residues. Trimming stripped 6 bases from V and 5 bases from J, with 13 bases between. Germline V CDR1 and CDR2: WSHSY, SAAADI.

V usage is TRBV27 and J usage is TRBJ2-3; possible D gene TRBD2, 6 bases. Trimming cost V 2 bases and J 2 bases, with 11 bases left between them. Per germline, CDR1 MNHEY and CDR2 SMNVEV (reference sequence). The CDR3 totals 15 residues. In DNA, the CDR3 is TGTGCCAGCAGTTTACGGGACTGGTTCACAGATACGCAGTATTTT. Translated: CASSLRDWFTDTQYF.